What follows are 24 T cell receptor beta chains derived from one specimen sequenced in a study of cytomegalovirus exposure and HLA in healthy donors. PCR primers comprised 60 Vbeta and 13 Jbeta primers. TCRdb's table, derived via immunoSEQ multiplex PCR, lists solely in-frame clones and lacks some. The sample records approximately 210,000 clones, more than 85% being singletons. The sequenced sample was PBMCs. The receptors originated from a woman younger than 35 in good health and CMV-seronegative.

The chain is built from TRBV5-6 and TRBJ2-1, with TRBD1 identical over 10 bases. This CDR3 has 14 amino acids. Germline CDR1 is SGHDT and CDR2 is YYEEEE. V was pared by 4 bases and J by 3 bases, with 1 base of the junction left unmatched. CDR3 in amino acids: CASSRTGGYNEQFF. As DNA, the CDR3 is TGTGCCAGCAGCAGGACAGGGGGCTACAATGAGCAGTTCTTC.

The V call is TRBV5-6, the J call TRBJ2-7; the D gene is possibly TRBD2 (6 bases). CDR1 and CDR2 from the germline V gene are SGHDT and YYEEEE. Trimming left V 4 bases short and J 2 bases short, with 19 bases between. The CDR3 loop spans 16 amino acids. In DNA, the CDR3 is TGTGCCAGCAGCCCGCGGGGCAGGAGGCTTACCTACGAGCAGTACTTC. Its translation is CASSPRGRRLTYEQYF. Together with reference TRBV5-6 and TRBJ2-7, the CDR3 gives the full variable domain: DAGVTQSPTHLIKTRGQQVTLRCSPKSGHDTVSWYQQALGQGPQFIFQYYEEEERQRGNFPDRFSGHQFPNYSSELNVNALLLGDSALYLCASSPRGRRLTYEQYFGPGTRLTVT.

The chain combines TRBV28 with TRBJ2-7, with TRBD1 as a possible D gene (7 bases). The germline CDR1 and CDR2 sequences are MDHEN and SYDVKM. V was pared by 6 bases and J by 0 bases, with 12 bases between. The CDR3 covers 14 residues. Here the CDR3 reads CASSQGGPSYEQYF. For the CDR3, the DNA is TGTGCCAGCAGCCAGGGGGGACCCTCCTACGAGCAGTACTTC. Using reference TRBV28 and TRBJ2-7 for the parts outside the CDR3, the full variable domain is DVKVTQSSRYLVKRTGEKVFLECVQDMDHENMFWYRQDPGLGLRLIYFSYDVKMKEKGDIPEGYSVSREKKERFSLILESASTNQTSMYLCASSQGGPSYEQYFGPGTRLTVT.

The J gene is TRBJ2-1, the V gene TRBV30; a possible D gene is TRBD2 (7 bases). The CDR3 extends over 12 amino acids. CDR1 GTSNPN and CDR2 SVGIG come from the germline V gene (reference sequence). The V end was cut by 1 base, the J end by 15 bases, with 16 bases between. The CDR3 DNA follows: TGTGCCTGGAGTGGAGGGGGGGTAAACTCGTTCTTC. It translates to CAWSGGGVNSFF. The full variable domain, in which reference TRBV30 and TRBJ2-1 provide the parts outside the CDR3, is SQTIHQWPATLVQPVGSPLSLECTVEGTSNPNLYWYRQAAGRGLQLLFYSVGIGQISSEVPQNLSASRPQDRQFILSSKKLLLSDSGFYLCAWSGGGVNSFFGPGTRLTVL.

The chain links TRBV4-1 to TRBJ1-1; possible D gene TRBD1, 6 bases. The germline V and J ends were trimmed by 6 bases and 6 bases, with 20 bases remaining between them. Looked up from germline, CDR1 is MGHRA and CDR2 is YSYEKL. This CDR3 has 15 residues. This CDR3 reads CASRSGDGGGSEAFF. Written as DNA, the CDR3 is TGCGCCAGCAGAAGCGGGGATGGAGGGGGGTCTGAAGCTTTCTTT.

The chain couples TRBV5-6 to TRBJ1-5; D remains ambiguous. V dropped 1 base and J dropped 4 bases, with 6 bases sitting between them. Per the germline V gene, CDR1 is SGHDT and CDR2 is YYEEEE. CDR3 length equals 13 residues. DNA for the CDR3: TGTGCCAGCAGCTTGCAGGAAAATCAGCCCCAGCATTTT. Its protein is CASSLQENQPQHF.

J is TRBJ1-2 and V is TRBV12-5; D is uncertain. This CDR3 region has 14 residues. Germline assignment: CDR1 LGHNT and CDR2 FRNRAP. Trimming took off 6 bases at V and 4 bases at J, with 15 bases between the two ends. The CDR3 bases are TGTGCTAGTGGCTCGGCACGAAGCGGCTATGGCTACACCTTC. Protein: CASGSARSGYGYTF.

The J gene is TRBJ1-1, the V gene TRBV29-1, with unresolved D. This CDR3 has 13 amino acids. Trimming took 4 bases from V and 0 from J, leaving 9 bases between them. Germline CDR1 and CDR2: SQVTM and ANQGSEA. The CDR3 region is CSVGEAMNTEAFF. CDR3 sequence (DNA): TGCAGCGTTGGGGAGGCGATGAACACTGAAGCTTTCTTT.

The rearrangement links TRBV10-3 to TRBJ2-1, with TRBD2 matching over 11 bases. Germline-derived CDR1 and CDR2 are ENHRY and SYGVKD. The CDR3 consists of 16 residues. The J segment lost 2 bases and the V segment lost 5 bases, leaving 5 bases of the junction unmatched. The CDR3 reads CAISTSGSLTYNEQFF. CDR3 coding DNA: TGTGCCATCAGTACTAGCGGGAGTCTTACCTACAATGAGCAGTTCTTC.

The chain is built from TRBV29-1 and TRBJ1-1; D gene ambiguous. The CDR3 has 13 amino acids. V lost 3 bases to trimming and J lost 3 bases, with 11 bases between them. CDR1 SQVTM and CDR2 ANQGSEA come from the germline V gene. CDR3 nucleotide sequence: TGCAGCGTTGACAGCGGAGGATACACTGAAGCTTTCTTT. Translation gives CSVDSGGYTEAFF.

This clone was seen once. V is TRBV5-4 and J is TRBJ2-3; TRBD2 agrees at 7 bases. J lost 5 bases, V lost 5 bases, and 14 bases had no gene match. Germline V CDR1 and CDR2: SGHNT, YYREEE (reference sequence). This CDR3 is 16 amino acids long. The CDR3 region is CASSFPGGGEGDTQYF. The DNA of the CDR3 is TGTGCCAGCAGTTTCCCTGGGGGAGGGGAAGGAGATACGCAGTATTTT. The whole variable domain, filled in from reference TRBV5-4 and TRBJ2-3, reads ETGVTQSPTHLIKTRGQQVTLRCSSQSGHNTVSWYQQALGQGPQFIFQYYREEENGRGNFPPRFSGLQFPNYSSELNVNALELDDSALYLCASSFPGGGEGDTQYFGPGTRLTVL.

The chain uses TRBV6-4 and TRBJ1-3; weak D call: TRBD1 (6 bases). The germline V gene encodes CDR1 MRHNA and CDR2 SNTAGT. Trimming pared 5 bases from V and 0 bases from J, leaving 8 bases between. This CDR3 spans 14 amino acids. CDR3 bases: TGTGCCAGCAGTCAGGACAGCTCTGGAAACACCATATATTTT. Translation: CASSQDSSGNTIYF.

CDR3 protein: CASSQGSWAGGNGYTF. The CDR3 DNA reads as TGCGCCAGCAGCCAAGGAAGCTGGGCAGGGGGCAATGGCTACACCTTC. The genes are TRBV4-1 and TRBJ1-2, with 8 bases identical to TRBD1. From germline, CDR1 is MGHRA and CDR2 YSYEKL. The trim removed 1 base at V and 6 bases at J, leaving 10 bases unmatched. This CDR3 contains 16 residues.

The J gene is TRBJ1-4, the V gene TRBV18; D is undetermined. The CDR3 runs 14 residues. Germline loops: CDR1 KGHSH, CDR2 LQKENI. The V and J ends lost 3 bases and 8 bases respectively, with 13 bases between them. The CDR3 is CASSPRPTEEKLFF. The CDR3 region has the DNA TGTGCCAGCTCACCCCGGCCAACGGAGGAAAAACTGTTTTTT.

The rearrangement links TRBV10-3 to TRBJ2-3; D might be TRBD1 (6 bases). Germline V gene lookup returns CDR1 ENHRY and CDR2 SYGVKD. CDR3 length: 15 residues. V was pared by 7 bases and J by 2 bases, with 16 bases between. The CDR3 reads CAITDPGVSTDTQYF. The CDR3 DNA reads as TGTGCCATCACGGACCCAGGGGTTTCCACAGATACGCAGTATTTT.

The genes are TRBV28 and TRBJ1-6; D is perhaps TRBD1 (5 bases). V was trimmed by 8 bases and J by 9 bases, leaving 14 bases between them. Per germline, CDR1 MDHEN and CDR2 SYDVKM. The CDR3 is 13 residues long. This CDR3 reads CASCSRVGSPLHF. CDR3 sequence (DNA): TGTGCCAGCTGTAGCAGGGTGGGTTCACCCCTCCACTTT.

The chain recombines TRBV30 with TRBJ2-5; D is possibly TRBD2 (5 bases). The length of the CDR3 is 13 residues. Germline V lookup: CDR1 GTSNPN, CDR2 SVGIG (reference sequence). V lost 0 bases and J 5 bases, leaving 10 bases between the germline ends. The CDR3 reads CAWSVRGSETQYF. DNA for the CDR3: TGTGCCTGGAGTGTACGCGGGTCGGAGACCCAGTACTTC. The full variable domain, in which reference TRBV30 and TRBJ2-5 provide the parts outside the CDR3, is SQTIHQWPATLVQPVGSPLSLECTVEGTSNPNLYWYRQAAGRGLQLLFYSVGIGQISSEVPQNLSASRPQDRQFILSSKKLLLSDSGFYLCAWSVRGSETQYFGPGTRLLVL.

This clone has only one observation. The chain joins TRBV19 to TRBJ2-2; 7 bases agree with TRBD2. V trimming: 3 bases; J trimming: 5 bases; junction bases outside the gene matches: 0. CDR1 is LNHDA, CDR2 SQIVND, per germline (reference sequence). The CDR3 has 13 amino acids. CDR3 region: CASSMRGTGELFF. CDR3 coding DNA: TGTGCCAGTAGTATGCGGGGGACCGGGGAGCTGTTTTTT.

The V call is TRBV7-8, the J call TRBJ1-5; TRBD1 agrees at 7 bases. Germline CDR1 SGHVS, CDR2 FQNEAQ. After removal of 5 bases from V and 3 bases from J, the junction contained 4 bases not matched to a gene. CDR3 length: 14 residues. DNA of the CDR3: TGTGCCAGCAGCCCCGACAGGGTCAATCAGCCCCAGCATTTT. Translation gives CASSPDRVNQPQHF. The full variable domain, with the rest looked up from reference TRBV7-8 and TRBJ1-5, is GAGVSQSPRYKVAKRGQDVALRCDPISGHVSLFWYQQALGQGPEFLTYFQNEAQLDKSGLPSDRFFAERPEGSVSTLKIQRTQQEDSAVYLCASSPDRVNQPQHFGDGTRLSIL.

The sample holds one count of this clone. At one boundary the junction diverges from the germline segment, which might be a read error. The V call is TRBV2, the J call TRBJ2-7; 7 bases are shared with TRBD2. The CDR3 extends over 14 amino acids. Germline V CDR1 and CDR2: SNHLY, FYNNEI. The CDR3 coding sequence is TGTGCCAGCAGGGGGAGGGACGGCCTCCGGAATAGTACCTTC. Translated, it gives CASRGRDGLRNSTF.

The V call is TRBV5-1, the J call TRBJ2-1, with TRBD1 matching over 10 bases. V trimming: 4 bases; J trimming: 7 bases; junction bases outside the gene matches: 8. Germline lookup yields CDR1 SGHRS and CDR2 YFSETQ. The CDR3 runs 15 residues. CDR3 in DNA: TGCGCCAGCAGCACCGGACAGGGGGGTAGAAATGAGCAGTTCTTC. Protein: CASSTGQGGRNEQFF.

The chain recombines TRBV7-2 with TRBJ1-5; 7 bases are a match to TRBD1. CDR1 SGHTA and CDR2 FQGNSA come from the germline V gene. The V and J ends lost 5 bases and 2 bases, in that order; junction bases with no gene match: 3. The CDR3 contains 14 residues. CDR3 in DNA: TGTGCCAGCAGCGCTGGGACAGGCAATCAGCCCCAGCATTTT. It specifies CASSAGTGNQPQHF.

The CDR3 loop is CASTATGDYEQYF. The CDR3 DNA is TGTGCCAGCACCGCGACAGGAGACTACGAGCAGTACTTC. This chain joins TRBV6-5 and TRBJ2-7; D might be TRBD1 (6 bases). CDR1 and CDR2 (germline): MNHEY, SVGAGI. Between the trimmed V and J ends, which lost 7 bases and 3 bases, there was a span of 13 bases. The CDR3 sequence is 13 residues long.

V is TRBV19 and J is TRBJ2-7, with 9 bases identical to TRBD2. The CDR3 loop spans 17 amino acids. Germline V gene data show CDR1 as LNHDA and CDR2 as SQIVND (reference sequence). Germline trimming cut 5 bases from V and 2 bases from J; bases unmatched to any gene: 13. CDR3 in amino acids: CASSPLGAGGLAYEQYF. The CDR3 coding sequence is TGTGCCAGTAGTCCCCTCGGAGCGGGGGGTTTAGCCTACGAGCAGTACTTC.